These 14 T cell receptor beta chains came from one sample sequenced in a study of CD8 T cells in Susac syndrome. RNA totalling roughly 0.45 to 1 ug underwent reverse transcription with random hexamers. One entry per CDR3 protein results from TCRdb running MiXCR on the immunoSEQ multiplex PCR reads. Altogether hundreds of thousands of distinct CDR3 sequences are present, about 96% being singletons, with the ten largest covering around 0.093%. What was sequenced was CD4+ T cells from PBMCs. The receptors come from a human donor with Susac syndrome.

The chain employs TRBV7-9 and TRBJ2-7, with a tentative D call TRBD1 (5 bases). CDR1 SEHNR and CDR2 FQNEAQ come from the germline V gene (reference sequence). This CDR3 spans 15 amino acids. V lost 5 bases and J 3 bases, leaving 17 bases between the germline ends. CDR3 in DNA: TGTGCCAGCAGCCACTGCCGGTGGGGCTACTACGAGCAGTACTTC. It yields the protein CASSHCRWGYYEQYF.

J is TRBJ2-2 and V is TRBV7-3, with 11 bases matching TRBD2. This CDR3 comprises 17 residues. Germline CDR1 is SGHTA and CDR2 is FQGTGA. J was trimmed by 5 bases and V by 5 bases; bases with no gene match: 10. The CDR3 reads CASSLLSGRAGTGELFF. The CDR3, as DNA: TGTGCCAGCAGCCTCCTTAGCGGGAGGGCCGGTACCGGGGAGCTGTTTTTT.

CDR3 protein: CASSFLVAGNEQYF. In nucleotides, the CDR3 is TGTGCCAGCAGCTTTTTGGTAGCGGGAAACGAGCAGTACTTC. The V gene is TRBV5-4, the J gene TRBJ2-7; 8 bases agree with TRBD2. The length of the CDR3 is 14 residues. Germline V gene lookup returns CDR1 SGHNT and CDR2 YYREEE (reference sequence). Trimming took 2 bases from V and 5 from J; bases not matched to a gene: 6.

The gene calls are TRBV20-1 and TRBJ2-7, with D perhaps matching TRBD2 (6 bases). The CDR3 sequence is 14 residues long. Germline lookup yields CDR1 DFQATT and CDR2 SNEGSKA (reference sequence). V lost 3 bases and J lost 0, with 12 bases in between. CDR3 coding DNA: TGCAGTGCTAGCCCAGCGGGCAGCTCCTACGAGCAGTACTTC. Its translation is CSASPAGSSYEQYF.

The chain links TRBV12-3 or TRBV12-4 to TRBJ2-5; TRBD2 might be the D (6 bases). The V end was cut by 6 bases, the J end by 9 bases, with 14 bases between. The CDR3 sequence is 12 residues long. CDR3 sequence: CASSEAGMAQYF. The CDR3, as DNA: TGTGCCAGCAGCGAAGCGGGTATGGCCCAGTACTTC.

The chain carries TRBV5-1 and TRBJ2-2, with D hard to call. Deletions cut 0 bases from V and 7 bases from J, with 7 bases between. This CDR3 comprises 13 residues. From germline, CDR1 is SGHRS and CDR2 YFSETQ. The CDR3 DNA is TGCGCCAGCAGCTTGGGGGCACTCGGGGAGCTGTTTTTT. This encodes CASSLGALGELFF.

This clonotype has just one count. Here the CDR3 reads CSARGSGPTEAFF. Written as DNA, the CDR3 is TGCAGTGCTAGAGGGAGCGGGCCGACTGAAGCTTTCTTT. The chain has TRBV20-1 and TRBJ1-1; D is ambiguous. V was shortened by 1 base and J by 5 bases, with 11 bases between the two germline ends. This CDR3 is 13 amino acids long. CDR1 and CDR2 from the germline V gene are DFQATT and SNEGSKA (reference sequence).

DNA for the CDR3: TGCAGCGTTGACGGACAAGTGAACACTGAAGCTTTCTTT. This codes for CSVDGQVNTEAFF. The rearrangement uses TRBV29-1 and TRBJ1-1; a weak D match, TRBD1 (5 bases). This CDR3 has 13 amino acids. The germline V and J ends were trimmed by 3 bases and 0 bases, with 8 bases remaining between them. Per the germline V gene, CDR1 is SQVTM and CDR2 is ANQGSEA.

V is TRBV3-1 and J is TRBJ1-1, with D unresolved. The CDR3 has 12 amino acids. Trimming pared 1 base from V and 7 bases from J, leaving 7 bases between. CDR1 and CDR2 from the germline V gene are LGHDT and YNNKEL (reference sequence). CDR3 in DNA: TGTGCCAGCAGCCAAGGGTACCTTGAAGCTTTCTTT. Translation gives CASSQGYLEAFF.

The chain combines TRBV3-1 with TRBJ2-6, with D uncertain. The CDR3 extends over 14 amino acids. The V end lost 4 bases, the J end lost 0 bases, and 4 bases lay between the germline ends. Germline loops: CDR1 LGHDT, CDR2 YNNKEL (reference sequence). The CDR3, as DNA: TGTGCCAGCAGCCGTAGCTCTGGGGCCAACGTCCTGACTTTC. It codes for CASSRSSGANVLTF.

This clonotype was counted a single time. This rearrangement joins TRBV6-1 to TRBJ1-5, with a tentative D call TRBD1 (5 bases). Germline values: CDR1 MNHNS, CDR2 SASEGT. Trimming pared 2 bases from V and 3 bases from J, leaving 14 bases between. The CDR3 consists of 16 residues. The CDR3 bases are TGTGCCAGCAGTGAACCTGGGGACTGGAACAATCAGCCCCAGCATTTT. Translated, it gives CASSEPGDWNNQPQHF.

The chain joins TRBV11-2 to TRBJ2-5; 8 nucleotides align to TRBD2. From germline, CDR1 is SGHAT and CDR2 FQNNGV. V dropped 7 bases and J dropped 4; count of bases not matched to a gene: 5. There are 13 residues in the CDR3. CDR3: CASTGRAVETQYF. The CDR3 DNA reads TGTGCCAGCACCGGGAGGGCCGTAGAGACCCAGTACTTC.

CDR3 region: CASRKGPGNEQFF. DNA for the CDR3: TGTGCCAGCAGGAAAGGGCCGGGCAATGAGCAGTTCTTC. The gene calls are TRBV7-9 and TRBJ2-1; no definite D call. Trimming removed 6 bases from V and 6 bases from J, with 12 bases in between. This CDR3 is built from 13 residues. Germline V gene lookup returns CDR1 SEHNR and CDR2 FQNEAQ (reference sequence).

V and J are TRBV6-2 or TRBV6-3 and TRBJ2-5; tentative D call: TRBD1 (6 bases). The V end was cut by 6 bases, the J end by 4 bases, with 12 bases between. CDR1 and CDR2 (germline): MNHEY, SVGEGT. The CDR3 totals 13 residues. CDR3 DNA sequence: TGTGCCAGCAGCTCCACAGGGCGAGAGACCCAGTACTTC. As protein: CASSSTGRETQYF.